These 3 T cell receptor beta chains originate from one sample sequenced in a study of response to subunit inactivated influenza vaccine. A single record per CDR3 protein comes from TCRdb applying MiXCR to the RT-PCR reads. The sample holds 150,000 to 200,000 distinct CDR3 sequences, about 12% seen once. In addition, the sample was reused for a study of T cells expressing NK-cell markers. That source reports: UMI-tagged 5'RACE template switching yielded the TCR beta cDNA.

The sample in question was CD8+ T cells sorted from PBMCs, obtained 11 to 12 days after vaccination. The receptors come from a man aged 50-60 years who received an inactivated influenza vaccine.

This clonotype was detected a few times. The genes are TRBV6-5 and TRBJ2-1; D not resolved. There are 11 residues in the CDR3. Germline V gives CDR1 MNHEY, CDR2 SVGAGI. The V end lost 3 bases, the J end lost 8 bases, and 5 bases lay between the germline ends. CDR3 residues: CASSYWDEQFF. CDR3 in DNA: TGTGCCAGCAGTTATTGGGATGAGCAGTTCTTC.

J is TRBJ2-1 and V is TRBV30, with TRBD2 matching over 12 bases. The germline gives CDR1 GTSNPN, CDR2 SVGIG (reference sequence). The CDR3 is 15 residues long. With V trimmed by 0 bases and J by 8 bases, 5 bases remained unmatched. The chain's CDR3 is CAWSVLAGGPYEQFF. In DNA, the CDR3 is TGTGCCTGGAGTGTTCTAGCGGGAGGGCCCTATGAGCAGTTCTTC.

This chain connects TRBV6-2 or TRBV6-3 to TRBJ2-3; 9 bases map to TRBD2. Trimming took 2 bases from V and 0 from J; bases not matched to a gene: 0. In germline, CDR1 is MNHEY, CDR2 SVGEGT. This CDR3 region has 15 residues. In DNA, the CDR3 is TGTGCCAGCAGTTACGGGACTAGCAGCACAGATACGCAGTATTTT. This codes for CASSYGTSSTDTQYF.